This entry features one TCR beta chain sequence. Its antigen is not identified. The sample originates from a study of OX40 agonist ivuxolimab in advanced cancers. Study findings and constraints: What antigens the expanded peripheral T cells recognized was never established.

The table came from immunoSEQ multiplex PCR; TCRdb's copy has only in-frame clones and leaves some out. The repertoire holds 45,000 to 55,000 clones, with under 95% as singletons. This clonotype was sampled from an adult with an advanced solid tumor such as melanoma, head and neck, liver or kidney cancer. Sequencing used CD4+ or CD8+ T cells sorted from blood, obtained in a trial of the OX40 agonist ivuxolimab.

The CDR3 reads CSVEVEDRGYEQYF. The CDR3, as DNA: TGCAGCGTTGAAGTTGAGGACCGGGGCTACGAGCAGTACTTC. The chain couples TRBV29-1 to TRBJ2-7, with D possibly matching TRBD2 (5 bases). The CDR3 spans 14 residues. V dropped 1 base and J dropped 3 bases, with 13 bases sitting between them. CDR1 and CDR2 from the germline V gene are SQVTM and ANQGSEA.